Each of the 8 T cell receptor beta chains below was sequenced from the same sample in a study of early T cells in non-severe SARS-CoV-2 infection. TCRdb analysed the 5' RACE reads with MiXCR anew, one entry per CDR3 protein. The profile covers approximately 56,000 distinct CDR3 sequences, with about 9.1% appearing a single time and 4% to 5% taken by the ten largest. Sequencing was done on a sample of whole blood. Every receptor here comes from an adult who was a healthcare worker with PCR-confirmed SARS-CoV-2 infection or an uninfected control (not recorded which).

At least ten counts were recorded for this clonotype. The chain recombines TRBV5-1 with TRBJ2-2; TRBD2 might be the D (5 bases). CDR1 SGHRS and CDR2 YFSETQ come from the germline V gene. The V end lost 1 base, the J end lost 0 bases, and 7 bases lay between the germline ends. The CDR3 covers 15 residues. The CDR3 loop is CASSLRGANTGELFF. CDR3 bases: TGCGCCAGCAGCTTGCGGGGAGCGAACACCGGGGAGCTGTTTTTT.

This clonotype has a count of ten or more. The chain employs TRBV19 and TRBJ2-1; D might be TRBD2 (5 bases). V lost 7 bases, J lost 6 bases, and 13 bases lay in between. The CDR3 is made up of 13 amino acids. Germline V gives CDR1 LNHDA, CDR2 SQIVND (reference sequence). The CDR3 is CASTYNEGNEQFF. Written as DNA, the CDR3 is TGTGCCAGTACTTATAATGAGGGCAATGAGCAGTTCTTC.

The CDR3: CASSETVGGYEQYF. The CDR3 DNA is TGTGCCAGCAGTGAAACGGTGGGGGGCTACGAGCAGTACTTC. The rearrangement links TRBV6-1 to TRBJ2-7, with D tentatively TRBD2 (6 bases). CDR3 length: 14 amino acids. Germline V gene data show CDR1 as MNHNS and CDR2 as SASEGT. V was shortened by 2 bases and J by 3 bases, with 11 bases between the two germline ends.

In this sample, this clonotype turned up many times. The rearrangement joins TRBV5-1 to TRBJ2-1; 9 bases line up with TRBD2. CDR3 length: 15 residues. Germline CDR1 SGHRS, CDR2 YFSETQ. Losses at the gene ends were 1 base for V and 6 bases for J; bases not matched to a gene: 5. The CDR3 here is CASSLKVAGVNEQFF. In DNA form, the CDR3 reads TGCGCCAGCAGCTTGAAAGTAGCGGGAGTCAATGAGCAGTTCTTC.

This clonotype was seen ten or more times. V is TRBV6-6 and J is TRBJ1-6; D possibly corresponds to TRBD1 (5 bases). The germline V and J ends were trimmed by 6 bases and 7 bases, with 13 bases remaining between them. The CDR3 is 14 residues long. The germline CDR1 and CDR2 sequences are MNHNY and SVGAGI (reference sequence). Here the CDR3 reads CASREGERNSPLHF. Written as DNA, the CDR3 is TGTGCCAGCAGAGAAGGGGAACGGAATTCACCCCTCCACTTT.

The sample holds many counts of this clonotype. The rearrangement joins TRBV7-2 to TRBJ2-1; 9 bases line up with TRBD2. The CDR3 consists of 14 residues. With V trimmed by 2 bases and J by 9 bases, 5 bases remained unmatched. Germline values: CDR1 SGHTA, CDR2 FQGNSA. The CDR3 spells CASSLRSSGTEQFF. The CDR3 DNA is TGTGCCAGCAGCTTAAGGTCTAGCGGGACTGAGCAGTTCTTC. The variable domain in full, completed from reference TRBV7-2 and TRBJ2-1, reads GAGVSQSPSNKVTEKGKDVELRCDPISGHTALYWYRQSLGQGLEFLIYFQGNSAPDKSGLPSDRFSAERTGGSVSTLTIQRTQQEDSAVYLCASSLRSSGTEQFFGPGTRLTVL.

This clonotype was recorded at least ten times. The rearrangement joins TRBV7-2 to TRBJ2-7; D perhaps matches TRBD2 (5 bases). This CDR3 has 14 residues. V shed 3 bases and J shed 4 bases, with 13 bases lying between them. Per the germline V gene, CDR1 is SGHTA and CDR2 is FQGNSA. CDR3 DNA sequence: TGTGCCAGCAGCTTCGGAGTTACGGGATACGAGCAGTACTTC. Protein sequence: CASSFGVTGYEQYF.

This clonotype showed up many times. J is TRBJ1-2 and V is TRBV5-4, with 9 positions matching TRBD1. CDR1 SGHNT and CDR2 YYREEE come from the germline V gene (reference sequence). V gave up 6 bases and J gave up 6 bases; unmatched junction bases: 6. The CDR3 spans 13 residues. CDR3 in DNA: TGTGCCAGCACCCGGGACAGGGTGAATGGCTACACCTTC. Its protein is CASTRDRVNGYTF.